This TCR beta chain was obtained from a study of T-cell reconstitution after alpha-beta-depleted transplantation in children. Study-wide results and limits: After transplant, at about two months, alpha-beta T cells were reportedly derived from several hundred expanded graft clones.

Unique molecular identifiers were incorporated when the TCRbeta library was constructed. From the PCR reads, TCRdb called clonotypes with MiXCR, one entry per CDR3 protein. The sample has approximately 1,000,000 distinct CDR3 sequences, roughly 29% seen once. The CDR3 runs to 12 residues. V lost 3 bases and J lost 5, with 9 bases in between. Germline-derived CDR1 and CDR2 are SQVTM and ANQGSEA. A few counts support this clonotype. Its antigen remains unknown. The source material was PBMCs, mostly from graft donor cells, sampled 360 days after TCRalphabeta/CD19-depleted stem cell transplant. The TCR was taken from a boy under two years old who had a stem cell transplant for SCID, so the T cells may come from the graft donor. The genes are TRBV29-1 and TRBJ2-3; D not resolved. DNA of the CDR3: TGCAGCGTTGATCCGGTGCTAGATACGCAGTATTTT. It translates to CSVDPVLDTQYF.